These T cell receptor beta chains were read from a single sample in a study of OX40 agonist ivuxolimab in advanced cancers. Clones were sequenced by immunoSEQ multiplex PCR, and TCRdb holds only the in-frame ones, with some missing. This sample carries approximately 74,000 clones, 90% of them seen once, and the ten largest clones take 0.5% to 0.55%. This sample comprised CD4+ or CD8+ T cells sorted from blood, obtained in a trial of the OX40 agonist ivuxolimab. The receptor source for this set is an adult with an advanced solid tumor such as melanoma, head and neck, liver or kidney cancer. The CDR3 runs from the conserved cysteine through the conserved F or W. The D gene is left open where the match is weak. Clone size is shown for a subset of rows, as once, few, many or a class of expanded clone.

D gene: TRBD1; V gene: TRBV7-3; clone size: NA; J gene: TRBJ2-5; CDR3 DNA: TGTGCCAGCAGCCCGACAGGGGAGACCCAGTACTTC; CDR3 protein: CASSPTGETQYF
D gene: TRBD2; V gene: TRBV10-3; clone size: NA; J gene: TRBJ2-5; CDR3 DNA: TGTGCCACCCGGACTAGCGAACAAGAGACCCAGTACTTC; CDR3 protein: CATRTSEQETQYF
D gene: TRBD2; V gene: TRBV7-3; clone size: NA; J gene: TRBJ2-3; CDR3 DNA: TGTGCCAGCAGCCTAGCGGGGCCCACAGATACGCAGTATTTT; CDR3 protein: CASSLAGPTDTQYF
D gene: TRBD2; V gene: TRBV29-1; clone size: once; J gene: TRBJ2-7; CDR3 DNA: TGCAGCGTTGCATCTGGGACTAGCGGGAGGGGCGAGCAGTACTTC; CDR3 protein: CSVASGTSGRGEQYF
D gene: NA; V gene: TRBV5-4; clone size: NA; J gene: TRBJ2-7; CDR3 DNA: TGTGCCAGCAGCCTCTGGGGGGGGCAGGAGCAGTACTTC; CDR3 protein: CASSLWGGQEQYF
D gene: NA; V gene: TRBV18; clone size: NA; J gene: TRBJ1-1; CDR3 DNA: TGTGCCAGCTCGCCCAGGAAGTCCACTGAAGCTTTCTTT; CDR3 protein: CASSPRKSTEAFF
D gene: NA; V gene: TRBV27; clone size: NA; J gene: TRBJ2-1; CDR3 DNA: TGTGCCAGCAGTCCGCCCAGGGGCCCTACCCATGAGCAGTTCTTC; CDR3 protein: CASSPPRGPTHEQFF
D gene: TRBD1; V gene: TRBV28; clone size: NA; J gene: TRBJ1-3; CDR3 DNA: TGTGCCAGCAGTCAGACCCGACAGGGGGCTTCGGGAAACACCATATATTTT; CDR3 protein: CASSQTRQGASGNTIYF
D gene: NA; V gene: TRBV7-9; clone size: NA; J gene: TRBJ2-3; CDR3 DNA: TGTGCCAGCAGCAACCCCCGGGCCCTCACAGATACGCAGTATTTT; CDR3 protein: CASSNPRALTDTQYF
D gene: TRBD1; V gene: TRBV28; clone size: once; J gene: TRBJ2-7; CDR3 DNA: TGTGCCAGCAGTACAAAAACAGGGGCGACCTTCGAGCAGTACTTC; CDR3 protein: CASSTKTGATFEQYF
D gene: NA; V gene: TRBV19; clone size: NA; J gene: TRBJ1-1; CDR3 DNA: TGTGCCAGTAGTATGAGGGCAGGCCACACTGAAGCTTTCTTT; CDR3 protein: CASSMRAGHTEAFF
D gene: TRBD2; V gene: TRBV19; clone size: NA; J gene: TRBJ2-1; CDR3 DNA: TGTGCCAGTAGTCTAGCGGGAGCCGGTGAGCAGTTCTTC; CDR3 protein: CASSLAGAGEQFF
D gene: TRBD1; V gene: TRBV4-2; clone size: NA; J gene: TRBJ1-2; CDR3 DNA: TGTGCCAGCAGCCAAGATGGGGACAGGAGCTATGGCTACACCTTC; CDR3 protein: CASSQDGDRSYGYTF
D gene: NA; V gene: TRBV15; clone size: NA; J gene: TRBJ2-5; CDR3 DNA: TGTGCCACCAGCAGAGGGCCAGTAGTTGAAGAGACCCAGTACTTC; CDR3 protein: CATSRGPVVEETQYF
D gene: TRBD2; V gene: TRBV6-5; clone size: NA; J gene: TRBJ2-3; CDR3 DNA: TGTGCCAGCAGCCCGCCGGGACTAGGAACAGATACGCAGTATTTT; CDR3 protein: CASSPPGLGTDTQYF
D gene: TRBD2; V gene: TRBV5-6; clone size: NA; J gene: TRBJ2-3; CDR3 DNA: TGTGCCAGCAGCTTGCTGTGGTTGGCTAGCGGGAGAACAGATACGCAGTATTTT; CDR3 protein: CASSLLWLASGRTDTQYF
D gene: TRBD2; V gene: TRBV19; clone size: once; J gene: TRBJ2-7; CDR3 DNA: TGTGCCAGTAGTATAGGACGGTCTCGCACGGGGAGGGCCTACGAGCAGTACTTC; CDR3 protein: CASSIGRSRTGRAYEQYF
D gene: NA; V gene: TRBV2; clone size: NA; J gene: TRBJ1-4; CDR3 DNA: TGTGCCAGCAGTGAAGCTCGGGGGCCGGATGAAAAACTGTTTTTT; CDR3 protein: CASSEARGPDEKLFF
D gene: NA; V gene: TRBV20-1; clone size: NA; J gene: TRBJ2-5; CDR3 DNA: TGCAGTGCTCCCGGGATAGAGACCCAGTACTTC; CDR3 protein: CSAPGIETQYF
D gene: NA; V gene: TRBV7-2; clone size: NA; J gene: TRBJ1-5; CDR3 DNA: TGTGCCAGCAGCTTAGTCACAGGGACTAATCAGCCCCAGCATTTT; CDR3 protein: CASSLVTGTNQPQHF
D gene: NA; V gene: TRBV6-6; clone size: NA; J gene: TRBJ1-4; CDR3 DNA: TGTGCCAGCAGTTACACCCCCCAGGGGGAAAAACTGTTTTTT; CDR3 protein: CASSYTPQGEKLFF
D gene: TRBD2; V gene: TRBV4-3; clone size: NA; J gene: TRBJ2-4; CDR3 DNA: TGCGCCAGCAGCCAAGGGACTAGCGGGATGGACATTCAGTACTTC; CDR3 protein: CASSQGTSGMDIQYF
D gene: TRBD2; V gene: TRBV6-6; clone size: NA; J gene: TRBJ2-1; CDR3 DNA: TGTGCCAGCAGTTCCCCATCTAGCGGGAGTGGCGATGAGCAGTTCTTC; CDR3 protein: CASSSPSSGSGDEQFF
D gene: NA; V gene: TRBV6-1; clone size: NA; J gene: TRBJ2-6; CDR3 DNA: TGTGCCAGCAGTGATTTCAGTGGGACTTCCTCTGGGGCCAACGTCCTGACTTTC; CDR3 protein: CASSDFSGTSSGANVLTF
D gene: NA; V gene: TRBV4-3; clone size: NA; J gene: TRBJ2-5; CDR3 DNA: TGCGCCAGCAGCCAAGATCTGTCCGGGGGCGAGGAGACCCAGTACTTC; CDR3 protein: CASSQDLSGGEETQYF
D gene: TRBD1; V gene: TRBV6-6; clone size: NA; J gene: TRBJ1-2; CDR3 DNA: TGTGCCAGCAGACAACAGGGGACAAACTATGGCTACACCTTC; CDR3 protein: CASRQQGTNYGYTF
D gene: NA; V gene: TRBV7-2; clone size: NA; J gene: TRBJ2-1; CDR3 DNA: TGTGCCAGCAGCTTAGCGTACGAGTACAATGAGCAGTTCTTC; CDR3 protein: CASSLAYEYNEQFF
D gene: NA; V gene: TRBV11-1; clone size: NA; J gene: TRBJ2-5; CDR3 DNA: TGTGCCAGCAGTTTCCACTCCAGGGGCCTCCAAGAGACCCAGTACTTC; CDR3 protein: CASSFHSRGLQETQYF
D gene: NA; V gene: TRBV5-4; clone size: NA; J gene: TRBJ2-7; CDR3 DNA: TGTGCCAGCACCCGAGACAGCTTCTCCTACGAGCAGTACTTC; CDR3 protein: CASTRDSFSYEQYF
D gene: NA; V gene: TRBV27; clone size: NA; J gene: TRBJ2-1; CDR3 DNA: TGTGCCAGCAGTGAGGGACACCTGTACAATGAGCAGTTCTTC; CDR3 protein: CASSEGHLYNEQFF
D gene: NA; V gene: TRBV18; clone size: NA; J gene: TRBJ2-2; CDR3 DNA: TGTGCCAGCTCACCACCGGCTGTCACCGGGGAGCTGTTTTTT; CDR3 protein: CASSPPAVTGELFF
D gene: NA; V gene: TRBV5-1; clone size: few; J gene: TRBJ1-3; CDR3 DNA: TGCGCCAGCAGCGGGGGGACTGGAAACACCATATATTTT; CDR3 protein: CASSGGTGNTIYF
D gene: NA; V gene: TRBV15; clone size: NA; J gene: TRBJ1-4; CDR3 DNA: TGTGCCACCAGCAGAGTCACAGACCAGAATGAAAAACTGTTTTTT; CDR3 protein: CATSRVTDQNEKLFF
D gene: NA; V gene: TRBV7-6; clone size: NA; J gene: TRBJ1-1; CDR3 DNA: TGTGCCAGCAGCTTAGCCGGGGTGAACACTGAAGCTTTCTTT; CDR3 protein: CASSLAGVNTEAFF
D gene: TRBD1; V gene: TRBV5-1; clone size: NA; J gene: TRBJ2-5; CDR3 DNA: TGCGCCAGCCATATGACAGGGACGGAGACCCAGTACTTC; CDR3 protein: CASHMTGTETQYF
D gene: TRBD1; V gene: TRBV19; clone size: NA; J gene: TRBJ2-7; CDR3 DNA: TGTGCCAGTACCCGGACAGGGGGCTACGAGCAGTACTTC; CDR3 protein: CASTRTGGYEQYF
D gene: TRBD1; V gene: TRBV11-3; clone size: NA; J gene: TRBJ2-3; CDR3 DNA: TGTGCCAGCAGCTCACAGGGGGTAGCGGGCACAGATACGCAGTATTTT; CDR3 protein: CASSSQGVAGTDTQYF
D gene: NA; V gene: TRBV4-3; clone size: NA; J gene: TRBJ2-3; CDR3 DNA: TGCGCCAGCAGTTCGGGAGTAGGGGATACGCAGTATTTT; CDR3 protein: CASSSGVGDTQYF
D gene: TRBD1; V gene: TRBV6-6; clone size: NA; J gene: TRBJ1-1; CDR3 DNA: TGTGCCAGCAGTTACCGGACAGGGATGGCTTTCTTT; CDR3 protein: CASSYRTGMAFF
D gene: NA; V gene: TRBV4-1; clone size: NA; J gene: TRBJ2-3; CDR3 DNA: TGCGCCAGCAGCCAAGGAAGGGGCCGGCTCGGCACAGATACGCAGTATTTT; CDR3 protein: CASSQGRGRLGTDTQYF
D gene: TRBD1; V gene: TRBV6-5; clone size: NA; J gene: TRBJ1-5; CDR3 DNA: TGTGCCAGCAGTTTGGACAGGAATCTCAATCAGCCCCAGCATTTT; CDR3 protein: CASSLDRNLNQPQHF